Below, 31 T cell receptor beta chains from the same sample are listed, as sequenced in a study of blood T cells in healthy people across ages. Using a J-beta primer mix together with a sample-barcoded 5' primer, a second PCR was run for roughly 7 to 11 cycles. TCRdb re-analysed the 5' RACE reads in MiXCR, keeping a single row per CDR3 protein. The table lists over 700,000 distinct CDR3 sequences, roughly 25% of them singletons, with under 10% in the top ten. Separately, the same data were catalogued under a study of T cells of mothers and their children.

Sample: blood. These receptors were obtained from a boy between 10 and 17 years old in good health.

This clonotype was found a few times. This chain joins TRBV29-1 and TRBJ2-1; the match to TRBD2 covers 11 bases. Losses at the gene ends were 4 bases for V and 3 bases for J; bases not matched to a gene: 8. The CDR3 consists of 16 residues. Germline V gene data show CDR1 as SQVTM and CDR2 as ANQGSEA. The CDR3 region has the DNA TGCAGCGTTGTCCCGTACGGGACTAGCGGCTACAATGAGCAGTTCTTC. Residues: CSVVPYGTSGYNEQFF.

This clonotype was seen a handful of times. The V and J genes are TRBV27 and TRBJ1-2; D is uncertain. Germline CDR1 is MNHEY and CDR2 is SMNVEV (reference sequence). Trimming pared 10 bases from V and 8 bases from J, leaving 5 bases between. The CDR3 has 8 residues. The CDR3 region is CAIEGYTF. The CDR3 bases are TGTGCCATCGAGGGCTACACCTTC.

The rearrangement uses TRBV4-3 and TRBJ2-7, with no clear D. V was trimmed by 2 bases and J by 6 bases, leaving 8 bases between them. Per germline, CDR1 LGHNA and CDR2 YSLEER. This CDR3 has 12 amino acids. The CDR3: CASSQTPLEQYF. The CDR3 nucleotides are TGCGCCAGCAGCCAAACTCCTCTCGAGCAGTACTTC.

The chain combines TRBV15 with TRBJ2-3, with TRBD2 matching 15 bases. The CDR3 covers 17 residues. Germline V gene sequence: CDR1 LNHNV, CDR2 YYDKDF (reference sequence). V lost 6 bases to trimming and J lost 0 bases; unmatched junction nucleotides: 4. CDR3: CATRGLAGGFSTDTQYF. For the CDR3, the DNA is TGTGCCACCAGGGGACTAGCGGGGGGCTTTAGCACAGATACGCAGTATTTT. The full variable domain, its missing parts supplied by reference TRBV15 and TRBJ2-3, is DAMVIQNPRYQVTQFGKPVTLSCSQTLNHNVMYWYQQKSSQAPKLLFHYYDKDFNNEADTPDNFQSRRPNTSFCFLDIRSPGLGDTAMYLCATRGLAGGFSTDTQYFGPGTRLTVL.

The chain is built from TRBV28 and TRBJ1-4, with D tentatively TRBD1 (5 bases). This CDR3 comprises 12 residues. Trimming removed 6 bases at V and 4 bases at J, with 6 bases between. CDR1 and CDR2 (germline): MDHEN, SYDVKM. CDR3 coding DNA: TGTGCCAGCAGGGGGGATAATGAAAAACTGTTTTTT. Its translation is CASRGDNEKLFF.

This clonotype turned up a few times. The chain links TRBV7-8 to TRBJ1-2, with 8 positions matching TRBD1. Germline CDR1 and CDR2: SGHVS and FQNEAQ. V lost 3 bases and J lost 5; bases outside the gene matches: 8. CDR3 size: 15 residues. CDR3 DNA: TGTGCCAGCAGCTTTTCAGGGGGCGCAGATTATGGCTACACCTTC. Protein sequence: CASSFSGGADYGYTF.

The table lists this clonotype with a few counts. This chain connects TRBV10-3 to TRBJ1-4; D perhaps matches TRBD1 (6 bases). The CDR3 loop spans 13 amino acids. Per germline, CDR1 ENHRY and CDR2 SYGVKD. Trimming removed 5 bases from V and 7 bases from J, with 11 bases in between. The DNA of the CDR3 is TGTGCCATCAGTCGGGACATGGGTGAAAAACTGTTTTTT. Residues: CAISRDMGEKLFF.

This clonotype was detected only a few times. This chain joins TRBV6-6 and TRBJ1-4; no clear D. V lost 6 bases, J lost 4 bases, and 12 bases lay in between. Germline V gene lookup returns CDR1 MNHNY and CDR2 SVGAGI (reference sequence). The CDR3 runs to 14 residues. CDR3 bases: TGTGCCAGCAGCCACGCGGCGATTAATGAAAAACTGTTTTTT. Translated: CASSHAAINEKLFF.

This clonotype was recorded only once. V usage is TRBV20-1 and J usage is TRBJ1-2, with 7 positions matching TRBD1. The V gene end was trimmed by 0 bases and the J gene end by 7 bases; junction bases not matched to a gene: 8. There are 14 residues in the CDR3. Per germline, CDR1 DFQATT and CDR2 SNEGSKA (reference sequence). This chain's CDR3 is CSARESGQVAGYTF. In DNA, the CDR3 is TGCAGTGCTAGAGAGAGCGGACAGGTGGCTGGCTACACCTTC.

The sample holds a few counts of this clonotype. This rearrangement joins TRBV7-2 to TRBJ2-5, with a tentative D call TRBD2 (5 bases). Germline V gene lookup returns CDR1 SGHTA and CDR2 FQGNSA. This CDR3 is built from 16 residues. V shed 5 bases and J shed 5 bases, with 21 bases lying between them. The CDR3, as DNA: TGTGCCAGCAGCAAAAGTGGAGGCGTACTCAGGGAGACCCAGTACTTC. This gives the protein CASSKSGGVLRETQYF.

This clonotype was seen more than once but under ten times. The J gene is TRBJ1-2, the V gene TRBV7-9; no firm D call. This CDR3 has 13 amino acids. V was shortened by 0 bases and J by 12 bases, with 14 bases between the two germline ends. CDR1 and CDR2 from the germline V gene are SEHNR and FQNEAQ (reference sequence). CDR3 sequence (DNA): TGTGCCAGCAGCTTAGCGTCGGCGGAGACACACACCTTC. Translation: CASSLASAETHTF.

The rearrangement links TRBV20-1 to TRBJ2-5; D is undetermined. V was pared by 5 bases and J by 3 bases, with 7 bases between. This CDR3 is 11 amino acids long. Germline assignment: CDR1 DFQATT and CDR2 SNEGSKA (reference sequence). This CDR3 reads CSAGSEETQYF. As DNA, the CDR3 is TGCAGTGCTGGCTCCGAAGAGACCCAGTACTTC.

This clonotype has just a few counts. This chain connects TRBV3-1 to TRBJ1-1; D gene ambiguous. The CDR3 is 14 amino acids. With 0 bases removed from V and 11 bases from J, the gap between germline ends came to 16 bases. CDR1 is LGHDT, CDR2 YNNKEL, per germline (reference sequence). This CDR3 is CASSQDAGGDRAFF. In DNA form, the CDR3 reads TGTGCCAGCAGCCAAGATGCAGGTGGGGATCGGGCTTTCTTT.

The rearrangement joins TRBV29-1 to TRBJ2-7; D may be TRBD1 or TRBD2 (5 bases each). The CDR3 has 12 residues. V was shortened by 5 bases and J by 5 bases, with 13 bases between the two germline ends. CDR1 SQVTM and CDR2 ANQGSEA come from the germline V gene. The CDR3 loop reads CSVWGKGDEQYF. The DNA of the CDR3 is TGCAGCGTTTGGGGGAAGGGCGACGAGCAGTACTTC.

CDR3 nucleotide sequence: TGTGCCAGCAGTTCATCAGGGACCGGGACTAGCGAGAATGAGCAGTTCTTC. Its protein is CASSSSGTGTSENEQFF. V gene TRBV28 combines with J gene TRBJ2-5; 10 bases are a match to TRBD2. The J call is doubtful: the DNA matches TRBJ2-1 better. CDR1 MDHEN and CDR2 SYDVKM come from the germline V gene. This CDR3 region has 17 residues.

The rearrangement links TRBV19 to TRBJ2-4; 11 bases agree with TRBD2. Trimming removed 2 bases from V and 0 bases from J; junction bases left unmatched: 3. This CDR3 is built from 17 residues. CDR1 is LNHDA, CDR2 SQIVND, per germline (reference sequence). The CDR3 nucleotides are TGTGCCAGTAGTATAAGAGGACTAGCGGGAGCCAAAAACATTCAGTACTTC. Translation: CASSIRGLAGAKNIQYF.

This rearrangement joins TRBV15 to TRBJ2-7; D not resolved. The CDR3 contains 11 residues. Germline CDR1 is LNHNV and CDR2 is YYDKDF (reference sequence). V was clipped by 0 bases and J by 5 bases, with 2 bases between them. The CDR3 region is CATSRDNEQYF. The CDR3 DNA reads TGTGCCACCAGCAGAGATAACGAGCAGTACTTC.

The rearrangement uses TRBV2 and TRBJ2-3, with 7 bases identical to TRBD2. The CDR3 runs 14 residues. Looked up from germline, CDR1 is SNHLY and CDR2 is FYNNEI. Trimming took 5 bases from V and 0 from J; bases not matched to a gene: 2. DNA of the CDR3: TGTGCCAGCAGTAGCGGGATGAGCACAGATACGCAGTATTTT. This translates into CASSSGMSTDTQYF.

The genes are TRBV4-1 and TRBJ2-4; D tentatively reads TRBD1 or TRBD2 (5 bases each). The CDR3 consists of 17 residues. Germline V gene lookup returns CDR1 MGHRA and CDR2 YSYEKL. The ends were cut back, 4 bases at V and 8 bases at J, with 24 bases in the middle. CDR3 region: CASSLLYSGTPVDIQYF. The CDR3 bases are TGCGCCAGCAGCCTTCTTTATTCCGGGACCCCCGTGGACATTCAGTACTTC.

The V call is TRBV7-2, the J call TRBJ2-7, with 8 bases that match TRBD2. The V gene end was trimmed by 3 bases and the J gene end by 0 bases; junction bases not matched to a gene: 4. The CDR3 sequence is 15 residues long. From germline, CDR1 is SGHTA and CDR2 FQGNSA. The chain's CDR3 is CASSFELAASYEQYF. The CDR3 coding sequence is TGTGCCAGCAGCTTCGAACTAGCGGCCTCCTACGAGCAGTACTTC.

The gene calls are TRBV10-3 and TRBJ2-3; 12 nucleotides match TRBD2. This CDR3 region has 16 residues. Trimming removed 0 bases from V and 6 bases from J; junction bases left unmatched: 4. CDR1 is ENHRY, CDR2 SYGVKD, per germline. The CDR3 coding sequence is TGTGCCATCAGTGAGTCCCTAGCGGGAGGGTCGGATACGCAGTATTTT. Translated: CAISESLAGGSDTQYF.

This chain uses TRBV20-1 with TRBJ1-5; D gene uncertain. V gave up 2 bases and J gave up 0 bases, with 8 bases separating them. In germline, CDR1 is DFQATT, CDR2 SNEGSKA (reference sequence). The CDR3 has 14 amino acids. CDR3 sequence: CSARYGDSNQPQHF. For the CDR3, the DNA is TGCAGTGCTAGATACGGCGATAGCAATCAGCCCCAGCATTTT.

The CDR3 spells CASSLTFAGAGVNEQFF. CDR3 coding DNA: TGTGCCAGCAGCTTAACGTTTGCAGGTGCCGGGGTCAATGAGCAGTTCTTC. The chain combines TRBV7-6 with TRBJ2-5; possible D gene TRBD2, 5 bases. Near its end, the DNA agrees better with TRBJ2-1, so the J call may be wrong. Germline V gene lookup returns CDR1 SGHVS and CDR2 FNYEAQ. The CDR3 loop spans 17 amino acids.

The CDR3 DNA is TGTGCCAGCACTGTAGGGACCCCGAGAGAGACCCAGTACTTC. This gives the protein CASTVGTPRETQYF. V usage is TRBV12-3 or TRBV12-4 and J usage is TRBJ2-5, with D perhaps matching TRBD1 or TRBD2 (5 bases each). Trimming cost V 7 bases and J 4 bases, with 16 bases left between them. CDR3 size: 14 residues.

The chain uses TRBV6-5 and TRBJ2-7, with a possible D match to TRBD1 (6 bases). Trimming took off 5 bases at V and 1 base at J, with 18 bases between the two ends. CDR1 and CDR2 (germline): MNHEY, SVGAGI. CDR3 length: 16 amino acids. The chain's CDR3 is CASSAFRDTTSYEQYF. CDR3 DNA: TGTGCCAGCAGTGCCTTCCGGGACACCACTTCCTACGAGCAGTACTTC.

The chain has TRBV7-3 and TRBJ2-5; a weak D match, TRBD2 (6 bases). The assigned J gene may be wrong: the sequence end matches TRBJ2-1 better. The CDR3 runs 16 residues. The germline CDR1 and CDR2 sequences are SGHTA and FQGTGA. The CDR3 DNA follows: TGTGCCAGCAGCGGAACGGAGACTAGTATAATGAATGAGCAGTTCTTC. Its protein product is CASSGTETSIMNEQFF.

This clonotype was counted between two and nine times. V usage is TRBV4-3 and J usage is TRBJ1-2; D perhaps matches TRBD1 (5 bases). V lost 1 base and J lost 6, with 15 bases in between. Germline values: CDR1 LGHNA, CDR2 YSLEER. There are 15 residues in the CDR3. CDR3 coding DNA: TGCGCCAGCAGCCAAGGAGGGGACCCGGTCGATGGCTACACCTTC. Its translation: CASSQGGDPVDGYTF.

A few counts support this clonotype. This chain joins TRBV7-9 and TRBJ1-2; no clear D gene. This CDR3 has 14 amino acids. The germline V gene has CDR1 SEHNR and CDR2 FQNEAQ (reference sequence). Trimming pared 1 base from V and 8 bases from J, leaving 14 bases between. The CDR3 region is CASSLVVGNSGYTF. In DNA, the CDR3 is TGTGCCAGCAGCTTAGTGGTCGGCAATTCGGGCTACACCTTC.

This clonotype was recorded at least ten times. This chain uses TRBV9 with TRBJ2-1; D is uncertain. Trimming pared 5 bases from V and 2 bases from J, leaving 5 bases between. Germline V lookup: CDR1 SGDLS, CDR2 YYNGEE. The CDR3 has 12 amino acids. Here the CDR3 DNA reads TGTGCCAGCAGTTTTGCCTACAATGAGCAGTTCTTC. Translation: CASSFAYNEQFF.

This sequence joins TRBV29-1 and TRBJ2-3; no clear D. Germline V lookup: CDR1 SQVTM, CDR2 ANQGSEA. V shed 4 bases and J shed 11 bases, with 13 bases lying between them. The CDR3 runs 11 residues. CDR3 in DNA: TGCAGCGTTGTGATCCTAGGAGTGCAGTATTTT. Encoded protein: CSVVILGVQYF.

The V call is TRBV20-1, the J call TRBJ2-5; 14 bases fit TRBD2. J was trimmed by 7 bases and V by 6 bases; bases with no gene match: 13. This CDR3 comprises 16 residues. CDR1 is DFQATT and CDR2 is SNEGSKA in the germline V gene (reference sequence). The CDR3 sequence: CSATGTSGRSLGTQYF. The DNA of the CDR3 is TGCAGTGCAACCGGGACTAGCGGGAGATCCCTCGGGACCCAGTACTTC.